These 15 T cell receptor beta chains originate from one sample sequenced in a study of CD4 T cell repertoires in COVID-19. No culture step preceded sequencing of the ex vivo isolated memory T cells. The table came from immunoSEQ multiplex PCR; TCRdb's copy has only in-frame clones and leaves some out. The top ten hold 0.65% to 0.8% of the sample, which has around 23,000 clones, over 85% seen once. The sequences come from circulating follicular helper CD4+ T cells (cTfh) from blood, collected before the COVID-19 pandemic. All receptors derive from a human donor who had COVID-19.

This rearrangement joins TRBV2 to TRBJ2-7; TRBD2 agrees at 7 bases. V gave up 9 bases and J gave up 0 bases; unmatched junction bases: 14. Germline CDR1 and CDR2: SNHLY and FYNNEI. The CDR3 runs to 16 residues. The DNA for the CDR3 is TGTGCCAGTCATCCCCTAACTAGCGTTAGCTCCTACGAGCAGTACTTC. This translates into CASHPLTSVSSYEQYF.

The gene calls are TRBV5-6 and TRBJ2-5; weak D call: TRBD1 (5 bases). Trimming cost V 6 bases and J 5 bases, with 20 bases left between them. Germline loops: CDR1 SGHDT, CDR2 YYEEEE. The CDR3 is 15 amino acids. DNA for the CDR3: TGTGCCAGCACCCCCACCCAGGGATCTTGGGAGACCCAGTACTTC. Its translation is CASTPTQGSWETQYF. The complete variable domain, with remaining parts taken from reference TRBV5-6 and TRBJ2-5, reads DAGVTQSPTHLIKTRGQQVTLRCSPKSGHDTVSWYQQALGQGPQFIFQYYEEEERQRGNFPDRFSGHQFPNYSSELNVNALLLGDSALYLCASTPTQGSWETQYFGPGTRLLVL.

The V and J genes are TRBV7-8 and TRBJ2-7; weak D call: TRBD1 (6 bases). The CDR3 runs to 15 residues. V shed 1 base and J shed 4 bases, with 14 bases lying between them. CDR1 and CDR2 (germline): SGHVS, FQNEAQ. CDR3 residues: CASSLGGPRLYEQYF. DNA for the CDR3: TGTGCCAGCAGCTTAGGGGGGCCAAGATTGTACGAGCAGTACTTC.

The table lists this clone with a few counts. V and J are TRBV4-2 and TRBJ1-4, with D perhaps matching TRBD1 (5 bases). The germline V and J ends were trimmed by 5 bases and 5 bases, with 12 bases remaining between them. The CDR3 is made up of 14 amino acids. From germline, CDR1 is LGHNA and CDR2 YNFKEQ. CDR3 in DNA: TGTGCCAGCAGCTTCCGACAGCCAAATGAAAAACTGTTTTTT. This encodes CASSFRQPNEKLFF.

This clone was picked up one time. The chain combines TRBV9 with TRBJ1-1, with TRBD1 identical over 9 bases. The CDR3 spans 16 residues. The germline gives CDR1 SGDLS, CDR2 YYNGEE. The ends lost 0 bases at V and 2 bases at J; junction bases unmatched: 5. Here the CDR3 reads CASSVGGDRANTEAFF. CDR3 bases: TGTGCCAGCAGCGTAGGGGGGGACAGGGCCAACACTGAAGCTTTCTTT.

This chain joins TRBV7-2 and TRBJ1-5; D perhaps matches TRBD1 (5 bases). This CDR3 spans 13 amino acids. Trimming cost V 5 bases and J 4 bases, with 9 bases left between them. Germline values: CDR1 SGHTA, CDR2 FQGNSA. This CDR3 is CASSREGNQPQHF. Written as DNA, the CDR3 is TGTGCCAGCAGCCGGGAGGGGAATCAGCCCCAGCATTTT.

This chain joins TRBV6-1 and TRBJ2-7, with D possibly matching TRBD2 (5 bases). The CDR3 is made up of 15 amino acids. The germline V gene has CDR1 MNHNS and CDR2 SASEGT. V was clipped by 4 bases and J by 6 bases, with 19 bases between them. The CDR3 coding sequence is TGTGCCAGCAGTGGGTACCCGGGATTTTCTGCCGAGCAGTACTTC. Amino acid sequence: CASSGYPGFSAEQYF.

This chain links TRBV7-6 with TRBJ1-4; D ambiguous. Per germline, CDR1 SGHVS and CDR2 FNYEAQ. CDR3 length: 13 residues. The V and J ends lost 5 bases and 8 bases respectively, with 12 bases between them. The CDR3 protein is CASSPMAGEKLFF. For the CDR3, the DNA is TGTGCCAGCAGCCCCATGGCGGGGGAAAAACTGTTTTTT.

J is TRBJ1-2 and V is TRBV7-5; the table calls TRBD1, which could not be checked here. TRBV7-5 is marked as a pseudogene. The CDR3 runs 15 residues. The DNA for the CDR3 is TGTGCCAGAAGCCCTTGGGCAGACAGTAACTATGGCTACACCTTC. Translating it yields CARSPWADSNYGYTF.

This clone was picked up a small number of times. V gene TRBV19 combines with J gene TRBJ2-5; 10 nucleotides agree with TRBD1. CDR3 size: 15 residues. V was clipped by 5 bases and J by 4 bases; unmatched bases: 7. Germline lookup yields CDR1 LNHDA and CDR2 SQIVND (reference sequence). The CDR3 nucleotides are TGTGCCAGTAGTTACGGGACAGGGGTGCGAGAGACCCAGTACTTC. This gives the protein CASSYGTGVRETQYF.

The chain has TRBV6-1 and TRBJ2-5, with no clear D. The CDR3 sequence is 14 residues long. Germline-derived CDR1 and CDR2 are MNHNS and SASEGT. The V gene lost 1 base and the J gene lost 2 bases, with 8 bases spanning the gap. The CDR3 region is CASSEGGSQETQYF. CDR3 in DNA: TGTGCCAGCAGTGAAGGAGGCAGTCAAGAGACCCAGTACTTC.

The CDR3 nucleotides are TGCGCCAGCAGGCCGGGACTTAACAATGAGCAGTTCTTC. Protein: CASRPGLNNEQFF. The chain recombines TRBV5-1 with TRBJ2-1, with D possibly being TRBD2 (6 bases). V dropped 5 bases and J dropped 5 bases, with 11 bases sitting between them. Germline V gene sequence: CDR1 SGHRS, CDR2 YFSETQ. The CDR3 is made up of 13 amino acids.

The genes are TRBV6-1 and TRBJ2-1, with D perhaps matching TRBD1 (6 bases). The V gene lost 1 base and the J gene lost 2 bases, with 9 bases spanning the gap. Germline CDR1 reads MNHNS; CDR2 reads SASEGT. The CDR3 has 15 amino acids. The chain's CDR3 is CASSEDRDTYNEQFF. The CDR3 bases are TGTGCCAGCAGTGAAGACAGGGACACCTACAATGAGCAGTTCTTC.

The chain has TRBV21-1 and TRBJ2-1; TRBD1 was called by the table and not checked on the DNA. TRBV21-1 is reported as a pseudogene. The CDR3 sequence is 14 residues long. The CDR3 protein is CASLGTGPGNEQFF. The CDR3 DNA reads as TGTGCCAGCCTCGGGACAGGGCCGGGCAATGAGCAGTTCTTC.

The chain joins TRBV7-2 to TRBJ2-2; 14 nucleotides agree with TRBD2. With V trimmed by 4 bases and J by 4 bases, 5 bases remained unmatched. Germline lookup yields CDR1 SGHTA and CDR2 FQGNSA. This CDR3 is built from 17 residues. Here the CDR3 reads CASSWGLAGVATGELFF. Here the CDR3 DNA reads TGTGCCAGCAGCTGGGGACTAGCGGGAGTAGCCACCGGGGAGCTGTTTTTT.